Below are 30 T cell receptor beta chains sequenced from a single sample in a study of CD4+ T cells in melanoma. Clones were read by immunoSEQ multiplex PCR, and TCRdb kept only the in-frame ones, dropping some. The repertoire has 15,000 to 20,000 clones, over 75% of them found once; the top ten carry under 7%. The specimen was cells from a culture (not recorded whether cultured in vitro). These receptors were obtained from a human donor with melanoma.

V and J are TRBV6-4 and TRBJ2-1; the match to TRBD2 covers 8 bases. Germline V gene data show CDR1 as MRHNA and CDR2 as SNTAGT. With V trimmed by 8 bases and J by 7 bases, 19 bases remained unmatched. CDR3 length: 17 amino acids. CDR3 amino acids: CASGGTLRKRGWNEQFF. For the CDR3, the DNA is TGTGCCAGCGGGGGGACCCTTCGGAAGCGGGGGTGGAATGAGCAGTTCTTC.

V is TRBV7-9 and J is TRBJ1-2, with 9 bases that match TRBD1. Unmatched junction bases numbered 4, after V lost 1 base and J lost 1 base. This CDR3 comprises 16 residues. Germline CDR1 is SEHNR and CDR2 is FQNEAQ (reference sequence). In DNA form, the CDR3 reads TGTGCCAGCAGCTTAGGACAGGGGGAGGATAACTATGGCTACACCTTC. Its protein is CASSLGQGEDNYGYTF.

The chain carries TRBV13 and TRBJ1-6; 7 bases are a match to TRBD1. Germline V gene sequence: CDR1 PRHDT, CDR2 FYEKMQ (reference sequence). Losses at the gene ends were 6 bases for V and 5 bases for J; bases not matched to a gene: 13. This CDR3 region has 17 residues. CDR3 region: CASRQRRGTAHNSPLHF. CDR3 bases: TGTGCCAGCAGACAACGACGTGGGACAGCTCATAATTCACCCCTCCACTTT.

J is TRBJ2-7 and V is TRBV6-5, with D tentatively TRBD1 (6 bases). CDR3 length equals 15 residues. CDR1 and CDR2 from the germline V gene are MNHEY and SVGAGI. V lost 0 bases to trimming and J lost 2 bases, with 11 bases between them. The CDR3 DNA sequence: TGTGCCAGCAGTTACTCGGCAGGGGAAACCTACGAGCAGTACTTC. Translating gives CASSYSAGETYEQYF.

The chain employs TRBV5-1 and TRBJ2-7; possible D gene TRBD2, 5 bases. Germline values: CDR1 SGHRS, CDR2 YFSETQ. The ends were cut back, 4 bases at V and 3 bases at J, with 11 bases in the middle. The CDR3 totals 13 residues. The CDR3 sequence: CASSTYGDYEQYF. CDR3 nucleotide sequence: TGCGCCAGCAGCACCTACGGGGACTACGAGCAGTACTTC.

The J gene is TRBJ1-3, the V gene TRBV30; 9 bases align to TRBD1. The CDR3 covers 15 residues. Germline assignment: CDR1 GTSNPN and CDR2 SVGIG (reference sequence). Trimming removed 3 bases from V and 8 bases from J; junction bases left unmatched: 11. CDR3 sequence: CAWSGTGQAGHTIYF. The CDR3 bases are TGTGCCTGGAGCGGGACAGGGCAGGCAGGCCACACCATATATTTT.

The chain employs TRBV30 and TRBJ2-1; D might be TRBD1 (5 bases). Germline CDR1 GTSNPN, CDR2 SVGIG (reference sequence). The CDR3 totals 14 residues. V was pared by 2 bases and J by 6 bases, with 14 bases between. The CDR3 coding sequence is TGTGCCTGGAGTTCATCGACAGTAACCAATGAGCAGTTCTTC. It codes for CAWSSSTVTNEQFF.

The chain links TRBV5-1 to TRBJ2-5; 7 nucleotides match TRBD1. J lost 3 bases, V lost 4 bases, and 6 bases had no gene match. Germline-derived CDR1 and CDR2 are SGHRS and YFSETQ. This CDR3 is built from 14 residues. The CDR3 DNA reads as TGCGCCAGCAGCACCACCGGGACAGAAGAGACCCAGTACTTC. Translated, it gives CASSTTGTEETQYF.

The chain links TRBV5-6 to TRBJ2-7; D unclear. CDR1 and CDR2 (germline): SGHDT, YYEEEE. Trimming removed 1 base at V and 6 bases at J, with 11 bases between. The CDR3 spans 13 residues. CDR3 protein: CASSLPPLREQYF. The CDR3 DNA reads as TGTGCCAGCAGCTTGCCACCCCTGCGCGAGCAGTACTTC.

The gene calls are TRBV7-9 and TRBJ2-5; the D gene is possibly TRBD2 (6 bases). The V and J ends lost 5 bases and 4 bases respectively, with 14 bases between them. The CDR3 runs to 14 residues. From germline, CDR1 is SEHNR and CDR2 FQNEAQ (reference sequence). CDR3 residues: CASSRRGIGETQYF. The DNA of the CDR3 is TGTGCCAGCAGCCGACGGGGGATAGGAGAGACCCAGTACTTC.

The J gene is TRBJ2-3, the V gene TRBV11-1; D uncertain. V shed 5 bases and J shed 4 bases, with 16 bases lying between them. Germline loops: CDR1 SGHAT, CDR2 FQDESV (reference sequence). The CDR3 consists of 15 residues. CDR3 in DNA: TGTGCCAGCAGCCTTGGACGCCTAATGGCAGATACGCAGTATTTT. Encoded protein: CASSLGRLMADTQYF.

V is TRBV7-9 and J is TRBJ1-6; unclear D gene. The V and J ends lost 4 bases and 7 bases respectively, with 17 bases between them. Germline V gene sequence: CDR1 SEHNR, CDR2 FQNEAQ (reference sequence). The CDR3 covers 16 residues. The CDR3 bases are TGTGCCAGCAGCTCTTTGCGAGGTGGGCGGAATTCACCCCTCCACTTT. It encodes CASSSLRGGRNSPLHF.

V is TRBV5-6 and J is TRBJ2-3, with D possibly matching TRBD2 (5 bases). Per the germline V gene, CDR1 is SGHDT and CDR2 is YYEEEE. This CDR3 has 16 amino acids. Trimming stripped 0 bases from V and 2 bases from J, with 13 bases between. CDR3 sequence reads: CASSLGSVRVTDTQYF. CDR3 nucleotides: TGTGCCAGCAGCTTGGGTTCCGTGAGGGTCACAGATACGCAGTATTTT.

The chain has TRBV5-1 and TRBJ2-7; possible D gene TRBD1, 5 bases. V lost 0 bases and J 1 base, leaving 14 bases between the germline ends. Germline CDR1 and CDR2: SGHRS and YFSETQ. This CDR3 has 16 residues. CDR3 in DNA: TGCGCCAGCAGCTTGGACGGCAGGGTGGGTTCCTACGAGCAGTACTTC. The encoded protein is CASSLDGRVGSYEQYF.

V and J are TRBV11-3 and TRBJ2-1; D possibly corresponds to TRBD2 (7 bases). The CDR3 spans 15 residues. Germline V lookup: CDR1 SGHNT, CDR2 YENEEA. V lost 5 bases and J lost 4, with 15 bases in between. The CDR3, as DNA: TGTGCCAGCAGCGCACGGGGGGCCAGGTACAATGAGCAGTTCTTC. This encodes CASSARGARYNEQFF.

This chain links TRBV5-6 with TRBJ1-2; D possibly corresponds to TRBD1 (6 bases). The CDR3 contains 15 residues. V was trimmed by 4 bases and J by 7 bases, leaving 20 bases between them. Germline V CDR1 and CDR2: SGHDT, YYEEEE. In nucleotides, the CDR3 is TGTGCCAGCAGCCTACGTACAGGGTGGGTCTTTGGCTACACCTTC. This gives the protein CASSLRTGWVFGYTF.

This clone occurred a few times. The chain employs TRBV7-9 and TRBJ1-6; 7 positions match TRBD1. Germline CDR1 is SEHNR and CDR2 is FQNEAQ (reference sequence). This CDR3 is 15 amino acids long. V lost 0 bases and J lost 8; bases outside the gene matches: 4. CDR3 protein: CASSLAAGGHSPLHF. The CDR3, as DNA: TGTGCCAGCAGCTTAGCGGCAGGGGGACATTCACCCCTCCACTTT.

The chain recombines TRBV6-6 with TRBJ1-4; perhaps TRBD1 as D (6 bases). Trimming left V 8 bases short and J 8 bases short, with 15 bases between. The CDR3 is made up of 13 amino acids. Germline V gene lookup returns CDR1 MNHNY and CDR2 SVGAGI (reference sequence). The CDR3 nucleotides are TGTGCCAGCTCGGTACAGGGCGCAGAAAAACTGTTTTTT. It codes for CASSVQGAEKLFF.

J is TRBJ2-2 and V is TRBV21-1; the tabulated D call, TRBD1, remains unverified against the DNA. TRBV21-1 is noted as a pseudogene. There are 16 residues in the CDR3. The CDR3 coding sequence is TGTGCCAGCAGCGAATGGACAGTTTCGGAACACGGGGAGCTGTTTTTT. Amino acids: CASSEWTVSEHGELFF.

The chain recombines TRBV4-1 with TRBJ1-6; the match to TRBD1 covers 8 bases. The CDR3 runs 16 residues. The ends lost 3 bases at V and 3 bases at J; junction bases unmatched: 4. CDR1 and CDR2 (germline): MGHRA, YSYEKL. CDR3 protein: CASSQTGVGYNSPLHF. CDR3 in DNA: TGCGCCAGCAGCCAGACAGGGGTGGGCTATAATTCACCCCTCCACTTT.

The chain is built from TRBV19 and TRBJ1-2, with 8 positions matching TRBD1. The germline V gene has CDR1 LNHDA and CDR2 SQIVND (reference sequence). The CDR3 length is 15 residues. The junction had 8 bases not matched to a gene; V was cut back by 5 bases and J by 3 bases. The CDR3 loop reads CASSPGTGYYYGYTF. For the CDR3, the DNA is TGTGCCAGTAGTCCGGGGACAGGATACTACTATGGCTACACCTTC.

CDR3 residues: CASSFRSSGANVLTF. The CDR3 DNA is TGTGCCAGCAGCTTCAGGTCCTCTGGGGCCAACGTCCTGACTTTC. The chain joins TRBV5-4 to TRBJ2-6, with D unresolved. Trimming cost V 2 bases and J 0 bases, with 6 bases left between them. This CDR3 comprises 15 residues. Per the germline V gene, CDR1 is SGHNT and CDR2 is YYREEE (reference sequence). Together with reference TRBV5-4 and TRBJ2-6, the CDR3 gives the full variable domain: ETGVTQSPTHLIKTRGQQVTLRCSSQSGHNTVSWYQQALGQGPQFIFQYYREEENGRGNFPPRFSGLQFPNYSSELNVNALELDDSALYLCASSFRSSGANVLTFGAGSRLTVL.

The CDR3 DNA follows: TGTGCCTGGAGTCCCTCGCTAGGCCAGGGCCCTGCCAATGAGGGAAAACTGTTTTTT. Translating it yields CAWSPSLGQGPANEGKLFF. The chain recombines TRBV30 with TRBJ1-4; possibly TRBD1 for D (5 bases). CDR1 and CDR2 from the germline V gene are GTSNPN and SVGIG (reference sequence). The CDR3 has 19 amino acids. Trimming pared 2 bases from V and 10 bases from J, leaving 32 bases between.

The chain recombines TRBV18 with TRBJ2-3, with D possibly matching TRBD1 (5 bases). This CDR3 region has 15 residues. V was cut by 3 bases and J by 0 bases, with 10 bases left in between. Germline-derived CDR1 and CDR2 are KGHSH and LQKENI. CDR3 in amino acids: CASSPLQASTDTQYF. The CDR3 DNA reads as TGTGCCAGCTCACCCCTACAGGCTAGCACAGATACGCAGTATTTT.

The V and J genes are TRBV7-8 and TRBJ2-5, with D possibly called TRBD1 or TRBD2 (5 bases each). V was shortened by 5 bases and J by 5 bases, with 15 bases between the two germline ends. The CDR3 extends over 14 amino acids. Germline-derived CDR1 and CDR2 are SGHVS and FQNEAQ. The CDR3 DNA is TGTGCCAGCAGCCAGGGACGACAACCCGAGACCCAGTACTTC. As protein: CASSQGRQPETQYF. Together with reference TRBV7-8 and TRBJ2-5, the CDR3 gives the full variable domain: GAGVSQSPRYKVAKRGQDVALRCDPISGHVSLFWYQQALGQGPEFLTYFQNEAQLDKSGLPSDRFFAERPEGSVSTLKIQRTQQEDSAVYLCASSQGRQPETQYFGPGTRLLVL.

V and J are TRBV6-1 and TRBJ1-3; D not resolved. The CDR3 consists of 12 residues. V lost 2 bases and J 4 bases, leaving 3 bases between the germline ends. Germline CDR1 is MNHNS and CDR2 is SASEGT. The CDR3 bases are TGTGCCAGCAGTGAATCCGGAAACACCATATATTTT. This translates into CASSESGNTIYF.

The rearrangement joins TRBV9 to TRBJ1-3, with a weak D call TRBD1 (6 bases). The germline gives CDR1 SGDLS, CDR2 YYNGEE. Trimming pared 3 bases from V and 5 bases from J, leaving 9 bases between. The length of the CDR3 is 13 residues. CDR3 in amino acids: CASSDRDRNTIYF. As DNA, the CDR3 is TGTGCCAGCAGCGACAGGGATAGAAACACCATATATTTT.

V usage is TRBV9 and J usage is TRBJ2-5; D is uncertain. Deletions cut 5 bases from V and 1 base from J, with 15 bases between. Germline CDR1 SGDLS, CDR2 YYNGEE. The CDR3 runs 15 residues. The CDR3 loop is CASSGSGWGQETQYF. The CDR3 DNA reads as TGTGCCAGCAGTGGTAGTGGGTGGGGCCAAGAGACCCAGTACTTC.

This clone was observed once. The chain combines TRBV11-1 with TRBJ2-7; either TRBD1 or TRBD2 may supply D (5 bases each). The V end lost 5 bases, the J end lost 4 bases, and 15 bases lay between the germline ends. CDR1 SGHAT and CDR2 FQDESV come from the germline V gene (reference sequence). This CDR3 region has 14 residues. CDR3 sequence: CASSQGTTGYEQYF. In nucleotides, the CDR3 is TGTGCCAGCAGCCAAGGGACCACGGGGTACGAGCAGTACTTC.

This clone was counted between two and nine times. CDR3 DNA sequence: TGTGCCAGCTCCCAATCGCGGGGCTCTGGAAACACCATATATTTT. It is translated as CASSQSRGSGNTIYF. The gene calls are TRBV27 and TRBJ1-3; no firm D call. Germline assignment: CDR1 MNHEY and CDR2 SMNVEV (reference sequence). The germline V and J ends were trimmed by 8 bases and 0 bases, with 14 bases remaining between them. There are 15 residues in the CDR3.